The 20 T cell receptor delta chains listed next were all sequenced from one sample in a study of gamma-delta chains in newborns, infants, children. TCRdb reanalysed the reads via CATT. The sample lists 10,000 to 13,000 delta-chain clones; approximately 9.1% were seen once. Sequenced material: blood. The receptors here all came from a child who was a newborn, infant or young child, either healthy, febrile or measles-vaccinated (not recorded which).

This clone was seen a handful of times. This sequence joins TRDV1 and TRDJ1; D remains unclear. V gave up 4 bases and J gave up 1 base, with 16 bases separating them. The CDR3 has 16 amino acids. Germline lookup yields CDR1 TSWWSYY and CDR2 QGS. Here the CDR3 reads CALGGHGWALTDKLIF. The CDR3 bases are TGTGCTCTTGGGGGCCATGGATGGGCTCTCACCGATAAACTCATCTTT.

A few counts support this clone. The chain carries TRDV1 and TRDJ1; 8 nucleotides line up with TRDD3. Germline CDR1 is TSWWSYY and CDR2 is QGS. Trimming cost V 0 bases and J 0 bases; bases outside gene matches: 21. This CDR3 has 22 amino acids. CDR3 bases: TGTGCTCTTGGGGAACTTTCTCCTACTGGAGACTGGGGGTTCCCAAACACCGATAAACTCATCTTT. Protein: CALGELSPTGDWGFPNTDKLIF.

This rearrangement joins TRDV3 to TRDJ1; 9 nucleotides align to TRDD2. In germline, CDR1 is TVYSNPD, CDR2 GDNSRS (reference sequence). The CDR3 is 15 residues long. The ends lost 2 bases at V and 3 bases at J; junction bases unmatched: 10. For the CDR3, the DNA is TGTGCCTTTCCTTCCTACGGGTACTGGTCCGATAAACTCATCTTT. Translating it yields CAFPSYGYWSDKLIF.

This clone was observed a handful of times. The rearrangement links TRDV1 to TRDJ1, with TRDD3 matching 10 bases. J gave up 1 base and V 2 bases, and 40 bases lay outside the gene matches. The CDR3 has 28 residues. Germline CDR1 is TSWWSYY and CDR2 is QGS. The CDR3 nucleotides are TGTGCTCTTGGGGAAATACCACTCGGGTTCCCTGACACACGGCACCGGGGGATACGAACGAGGGGCACCGATAAACTCATCTTT. It encodes CALGEIPLGFPDTRHRGIRTRGTDKLIF.

Remarks on this clone: Mismatch with germline at one junction end may stem from a read error. The chain couples TRDV2 to TRDJ3; 10 positions agree with TRDD3. The CDR3 length is 21 residues. Germline V gene data show CDR1 as GEAIGNYY and CDR2 as EKD. The CDR3, as DNA: TGTGCCTGTGACACCGTACTGGGGGATGGAAAAAGCTCCTGGGACGCCCGACAGATGTTTTTC. Protein product: CACDTVLGDGKSSWDARQMFF.

The chain couples TRDV1 to TRDJ1, with TRDD3 matching over 13 bases. The CDR3 length is 17 residues. Losses at the gene ends were 5 bases for V and 4 bases for J; bases not matched to a gene: 10. Looked up from germline, CDR1 is TSWWSYY and CDR2 is QGS. The CDR3 region has the DNA TGTGCTCTTGGGAGACGACTGGGGGATACGCTCAACGATAAACTCATCTTT. The encoded protein is CALGRRLGDTLNDKLIF.

The chain is built from TRDV2 and TRDJ2; 9 bases fit TRDD3. V lost 1 base to trimming and J lost 1 base; unmatched junction nucleotides: 18. The CDR3 extends over 21 amino acids. Germline assignment: CDR1 GEAIGNYY and CDR2 EKD. CDR3 coding DNA: TGTGCCTGTGACACAGTGCCCGTGAAGGGGGATACTAGCCTTTTGACAGCACAACTCTTCTTT. This sequence encodes CACDTVPVKGDTSLLTAQLFF.

This clone has a handful of counts. One end of the junction fails to match germline, which may point to a read error. The sample contains more than one DNA sequence encoding this CDR3. V and J are TRDV2 and TRDJ3; a possible D gene is TRDD3 (5 bases). This CDR3 contains 18 residues. The germline V gene encodes CDR1 GEAIGNYY and CDR2 EKD. The DNA for the CDR3 is TGTGCCTGTGACACCCTGCGGACAAGCTCCTGGGACACCCGACAGATGTTCTTC. It is translated as CACDTLRTSSWDTRQMFF.

This clone rates as medium-sized (0.01 to 0.1%). The genes are TRDV2 and TRDJ2; 8 nucleotides line up with TRDD3. The CDR3 extends over 17 amino acids. Germline V gene sequence: CDR1 GEAIGNYY, CDR2 EKD. Trimming removed 3 bases from V and 4 bases from J; junction bases left unmatched: 12. The CDR3 sequence: CACDLLRPGGETAQLFF. CDR3 DNA sequence: TGTGCCTGTGACCTACTGAGACCTGGGGGAGAGACAGCACAACTCTTCTTT.

To note about this clone: The junction departs from germline at one end; a sequencing error may be responsible. Different DNA sequences within this sample yield the same CDR3. The chain joins TRDV1 to TRDJ2; 11 bases line up with TRDD3. Germline loops: CDR1 TSWWSYY, CDR2 QGS. The CDR3 is 16 residues long. This CDR3 is CALGELGDTLTAQLFF. CDR3 in DNA: TGCGCTCTTGGGGAACTGGGGGATACTTTGACAGCACAACTCTTCTTT.

This clone was detected a few times. This likely came from a read error, as a far larger clone is one base away. The chain carries TRDV2 and TRDJ1; 8 positions match TRDD3. Germline CDR1 GEAIGNYY, CDR2 EKD. This CDR3 region has 23 residues. The V gene end was trimmed by 0 bases and the J gene end by 1 base; junction bases not matched to a gene: 27. The CDR3 protein is CACDTLGNLQTPQGIPVTDKLIF. DNA of the CDR3: TGTGCCTGTGACACCCTAGGGAATCTACAAACGCCTCAGGGGATACCGGTCACCGATAAACTCATCTTT.

In this sample, this clone is medium-sized. Other DNA sequences within the sample encode an identical CDR3. V and J are TRDV2 and TRDJ3; D is undetermined. Germline V gene data show CDR1 as GEAIGNYY and CDR2 as EKD. The CDR3 has 17 residues. Trimming took off 0 bases at V and 3 bases at J, with 11 bases between the two ends. This chain's CDR3 is CACDTLLRNWDTRQMFF. DNA for the CDR3: TGTGCCTGTGACACCTTACTCCGGAACTGGGACACCCGACAGATGTTTTTC.

V gene TRDV2 combines with J gene TRDJ1, with 10 bases identical to TRDD3. The J segment lost 1 base and the V segment lost 5 bases, leaving 15 bases of the junction unmatched. This CDR3 is 18 amino acids long. Germline lookup yields CDR1 GEAIGNYY and CDR2 EKD. CDR3 sequence: CACGRLRGIRTGTDKLIF. For the CDR3, the DNA is TGTGCCTGTGGCAGACTACGGGGGATACGCACCGGCACCGATAAACTCATCTTT.

This chain links TRDV2 with TRDJ1, with 8 bases matching TRDD3. Unmatched junction bases numbered 13, after V lost 3 bases and J lost 2 bases. The CDR3 covers 17 residues. Germline V gene sequence: CDR1 GEAIGNYY, CDR2 EKD. CDR3 sequence (DNA): TGTGCCTGTGACCCCGTACTGGGGGGTCCCTATACCGATAAACTCATCTTT. Protein: CACDPVLGGPYTDKLIF.

This clone was recorded only once. The CDR3 is CAPEGLKLIF. The DNA for the CDR3 is TGTGCCCCTGAAGGCCTAAAACTCATCTTT. The chain combines TRDV3 with TRDJ1; D ambiguous. Trimming stripped 5 bases from V and 8 bases from J, with 12 bases between. This CDR3 spans 10 amino acids. Per the germline V gene, CDR1 is TVYSNPD and CDR2 is GDNSRS (reference sequence).

By proportion, this clone is large. The same CDR3 is also encoded by other DNA sequences in this sample. This rearrangement joins TRDV2 to TRDJ3; tentative D call: TRDD3 (6 bases). Trimming removed 0 bases from V and 0 bases from J, with 8 bases in between. Germline V gene data show CDR1 as GEAIGNYY and CDR2 as EKD. The CDR3 runs to 17 residues. DNA of the CDR3: TGTGCCTGTGACACCGTACTGGGCTCCTGGGACACCCGACAGATGTTTTTC. It encodes CACDTVLGSWDTRQMFF.

This rearrangement joins TRDV2 to TRDJ1, with 12 bases lining up with TRDD3. V lost 3 bases and J lost 0; bases outside the gene matches: 7. The V gene's germline CDR1 is GEAIGNYY and CDR2 EKD. This CDR3 comprises 17 residues. CDR3 residues: CACDSVLGDTYTDKLIF. The CDR3 coding sequence is TGTGCCTGTGACTCTGTACTGGGGGATACTTACACCGATAAACTCATCTTT.

This clone has more than one count but fewer than ten. A much bigger clone sits one base away, suggesting this may be a read error. The sample contains more than one DNA sequence encoding this CDR3. V usage is TRDV2 and J usage is TRDJ1; 10 nucleotides align to TRDD3. CDR1 is GEAIGNYY, CDR2 EKD, per germline. The junction had 2 bases not matched to a gene; V was cut back by 3 bases and J by 2 bases. The CDR3 runs to 14 residues. The CDR3 loop reads CACDLLGDTDKLIF. The CDR3 coding sequence is TGTGCCTGTGACCTACTGGGGGATACCGATAAACTCATCTTT.

This clone was picked up a small number of times. This CDR3 is also generated by other DNA sequences in the sample. The chain employs TRDV2 and TRDJ3, with 12 bases lining up with TRDD3. Germline trimming cut 1 base from V and 0 bases from J; bases unmatched to any gene: 9. This CDR3 spans 21 amino acids. From germline, CDR1 is GEAIGNYY and CDR2 EKD. In DNA form, the CDR3 reads TGTGCCTGTGACACTTTACTGGGGGATACTCCGAGCTCCTGGGACACCCGACAGATGTTTTTC. Amino acid sequence: CACDTLLGDTPSSWDTRQMFF.

This clone turned up a few times. The gene calls are TRDV2 and TRDJ1, with a possible D match to TRDD3 (6 bases). Trimming cost V 3 bases and J 2 bases, with 15 bases left between them. CDR3 size: 15 residues. Germline V lookup: CDR1 GEAIGNYY, CDR2 EKD. The CDR3 here is CACDDLLGRTDKLIF. The CDR3 nucleotides read TGTGCCTGTGACGATTTACTGGGTAGGACCGATAAACTCATCTTT.